This T cell receptor (beta chain) came from a study of identical twins. The CDR3 loop spans 15 amino acids. Between the trimmed V and J ends, which lost 3 bases and 7 bases, there was a span of 17 bases. In germline, CDR1 is SGHKS, CDR2 YYEKEE (reference sequence). The table lists this clonotype with a few counts. TCRdb reanalysed the 5' RACE reads using MiXCR and keeps one entry per CDR3 protein. This table has roughly 750,000 distinct CDR3 sequences, less than 25% appearing once. The sample also formed part of further work on T cells expressing NK-cell markers.

This TCR derives from a woman aged 18-29 years in good health. The sample consisted of PBMCs. The chain has TRBV5-5 and TRBJ2-1; a possible D gene is TRBD2 (7 bases). Here the CDR3 reads CASSWGGAGGNEQFF. The CDR3 nucleotides read TGTGCCAGCAGCTGGGGGGGGGCTGGTGGGAATGAGCAGTTCTTC.